This entry concerns a single T cell receptor beta chain. Its antigen is still unknown. The sample originates from a study of cytomegalovirus exposure and HLA in healthy donors. Whole-study findings and limits: CMV serostatus was the sole immune exposure data available. There was a cluster of highly shared sequence variants that was likely a sequencing artifact.

It was with 60 Vbeta and 13 Jbeta primers that the PCR ran. Clones were sequenced by immunoSEQ multiplex PCR, and TCRdb holds only the in-frame ones, with some missing. The table shows more than 110,000 clones, with roughly 77% occurring only once. Sequenced: PBMCs. This sequence was found in a woman aged 25 to 45 in good health and CMV-seronegative.

The CDR3 sequence is CAWAPGLAGVGDTQYF. For the CDR3, the DNA is TGTGCCTGGGCCCCGGGACTAGCGGGAGTGGGGGATACGCAGTATTTT. The rearrangement links TRBV30 to TRBJ2-3, with TRBD2 matching over 14 bases. The CDR3 length is 16 residues. Germline lookup yields CDR1 GTSNPN and CDR2 SVGIG (reference sequence). The ends lost 5 bases at V and 6 bases at J; junction bases unmatched: 10.